This record looks at one TCR beta chain sequence and its context. Its antigen remains unidentified. This CDR3 contains 13 residues. Trimming removed 7 bases at V and 3 bases at J, with 12 bases between. Germline V gene data show CDR1 as LNHDA and CDR2 as SQIVND (reference sequence). Sequencing used immunoSEQ version 4 in survey mode. The table came from immunoSEQ multiplex PCR; TCRdb's copy has only in-frame clones and leaves some out. The sample has 30,000 to 35,000 clones; 75% to 85% are singletons. Overlapping HIV-1 Gag 15-mer peptides at around 0.91 ug per peptide per mL were used. Sorted nonresponding memory CD4+ T cells were CD40L-negative, CD69-negative, CD45RO-high. Inclusion required CMV-positive serology and CD4+ counts above 400 cells/uL. CD8-depleted PBMCs were stimulated about 19 hours with anti-CD28/CD49d costimulation, CD40-blocking antibody and enfuvirtide. The data are from a study of persistence of HIV-infected CD4 T cells. Background on the study: Blood samples, up to roughly 200 mL, came from multiple time points, except two leukapheresis donors sampled once.

This rearrangement joins TRBV19 to TRBJ1-1; D is undetermined. The TCR was taken from an adult woman with HIV who was CMV-seropositive. The material was CD4+ T cells sorted from PBMCs after approximately 20-hour stimulation, obtained from a patient who received antiretroviral therapy. The CDR3 DNA follows: TGTGCCAGTAAGGAGGTAGATGACACTGAAGCTTTCTTT. Translated, it gives CASKEVDDTEAFF.